The present TCR beta chain was sequenced within a study of cytomegalovirus exposure and HLA in healthy donors. The CDR3 is made up of 12 amino acids. Germline loops: CDR1 SNHLY, CDR2 FYNNEI. Germline trimming cut 5 bases from V and 6 bases from J; bases unmatched to any gene: 1. PCR primers comprised 60 Vbeta and 13 Jbeta primers. TCRdb's copy holds only in-frame clones and misses some; the assay was immunoSEQ multiplex PCR. This table has some 200,000 clones, around 86% appearing once. General study results and limits: The authors later found most CMV-associated TCR beta chains appeared HLA-restricted. When analyzed later, the rates of TCR association showed variation by HLA locus, with DRB1 the most and HLA-C the fewest.

On this clone: Its antigen remains unidentified.

The TCR was taken from a woman aged 45-65 years in good health and CMV-seropositive. The sample taken for sequencing was PBMCs. The gene calls are TRBV2 and TRBJ1-2, with 9 bases lining up with TRBD1. CDR3 sequence reads: CASSRDRDGYTF. The CDR3 DNA reads TGTGCCAGCAGTAGGGACAGGGATGGCTACACCTTC.